The T cell receptor beta chain described here comes from a study of identical twins. Study-level findings and limits: Beta out-of-frame sequences displayed a weaker excess of sharing between twins. When twins shared out-of-frame alpha sequences, those sequences had excess low generation probability.

The cDNA had a unique molecular identifier and a template-switch universal primer site. TCRdb recomputed calls from the 5' RACE reads with MiXCR, one row per CDR3 protein. This table holds under 900,000 distinct CDR3 sequences, 12% found once. The CDR3 contains 15 residues. V was clipped by 0 bases and J by 5 bases, with 13 bases between them. Germline loops: CDR1 LGHDT, CDR2 YNNKEL (reference sequence). This clonotype has more than one count but fewer than ten. The antigen remains unidentified. These same data were also listed under a study on yellow fever vaccine responses in identical twins. As that report states: Twins reportedly had a vaccine T cell response that seemed partly convergent, partly personalized.

The genes are TRBV3-1 and TRBJ2-5; D is uncertain. The TCR sequence derives from a woman under 30 in good health. Sequencing was performed on PBMCs. CDR3 loop: CASSQEKRMGETQYF. The CDR3 nucleotides are TGTGCCAGCAGCCAAGAAAAAAGGATGGGTGAGACCCAGTACTTC.